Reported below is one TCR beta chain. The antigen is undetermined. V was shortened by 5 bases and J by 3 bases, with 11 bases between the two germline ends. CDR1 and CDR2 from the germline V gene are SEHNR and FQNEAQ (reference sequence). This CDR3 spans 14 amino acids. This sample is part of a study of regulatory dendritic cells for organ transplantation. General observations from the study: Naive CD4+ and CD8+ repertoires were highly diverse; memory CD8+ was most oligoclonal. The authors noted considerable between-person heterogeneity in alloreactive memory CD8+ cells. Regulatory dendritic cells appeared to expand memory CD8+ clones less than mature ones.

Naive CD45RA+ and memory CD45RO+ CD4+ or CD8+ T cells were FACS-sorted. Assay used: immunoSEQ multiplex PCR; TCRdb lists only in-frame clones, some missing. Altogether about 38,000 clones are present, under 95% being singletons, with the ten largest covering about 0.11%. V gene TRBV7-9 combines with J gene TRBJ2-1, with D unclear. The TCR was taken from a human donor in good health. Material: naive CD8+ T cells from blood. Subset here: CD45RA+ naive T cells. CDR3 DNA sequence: TGTGCCAGCAGCCTATCGTCCTTCTACAATGAGCAGTTCTTC. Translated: CASSLSSFYNEQFF.